This is a list of T cell receptor beta chains from one sample in a study of early T cells in non-severe SARS-CoV-2 infection. One entry per CDR3 protein results from TCRdb running MiXCR on the 5' RACE reads. Here the sample spans more than 55,000 distinct CDR3 sequences, roughly 4.8% being singletons. The starting material was whole blood, obtained at baseline. Every receptor here comes from an adult who was a healthcare worker with PCR-confirmed SARS-CoV-2 infection or an uninfected control (not recorded which). The donor label of this sample is uncertain. The conserved cysteine and the conserved F or W are not part of the CDR3 here. The D gene is left open where the match is weak.

V,length,D,CDR3
TRBV10-3,11,.,AISEGAKNIQY
TRBV6-2/TRBV6-3,18,.,ASSMIPDESVGSGGTEAF
TRBV4-1,13,TRBD1,ASSSSGGLNTEAF
TRBV4-2,14,TRBD2,ASGTTSGGLRDTQY
TRBV6-4,12,TRBD1,ASSDGTGPDTQY
TRBV7-8,13,.,ASSLQGGIADTQY
TRBV19,10,TRBD1,ASSDRAYGYT
TRBV6-1,12,.,ASSEQGLTYEQY
TRBV20-1,13,.,SANKVDRNTGELF
TRBV7-2,11,.,ASSFPQLSEQY
TRBV13,10,.,ASTESTDTQY
TRBV28,13,.,ASSLFSRGLTEAF
TRBV7-9,12,TRBD1,ASSPGQGNEKLF
TRBV12-3/TRBV12-4,9,.,ASSPGVAAF
TRBV6-2/TRBV6-3,12,.,ASTLPTSNNEQF
TRBV5-1,11,.,ASTPHREAEAF
TRBV11-2,14,.,ASSINRAPIGYEQY
TRBV5-1,12,.,ASSLSSDTDTQY
TRBV30,15,TRBD1,AWSVDRTGGRNQPQH
TRBV29-1,13,.,SVRRWAQNTGELF
TRBV7-9,10,TRBD2,AAGGPSYEQY
TRBV2,9,.,ASSDSETQY
TRBV5-1,13,.,ASSRDIPIQETQY
TRBV12-3/TRBV12-4,10,.,ASSSGFDEQY
TRBV29-1,11,TRBD1,SVEAGGWTEAF
TRBV19,10,.,ASRGPIPVVT
TRBV5-4,10,.,ASSAGADEQY
TRBV27,15,TRBD1,ASSLYGGTGGAYGYT
TRBV10-2,12,.,ASSVPGVNYGYT
TRBV7-9,15,TRBD1,ASSFLPGQGNYNEQF
TRBV6-4,13,TRBD1,ASSESGTENTEAF